The 27 T cell receptor beta chains reported below all come from one sample, sequenced in a study of identical twins. TCRdb re-called the 5' RACE reads with MiXCR, one entry per CDR3 protein. The sample lists 640,000 or so distinct CDR3 sequences, roughly 6% occurring once. The sequencing sample was made of naive T cells sorted from blood. Receptors were obtained from a man between 18 and 29 years old in good health.

This clonotype was observed at least ten times. This rearrangement joins TRBV4-1 to TRBJ2-4, with 12 bases matching TRBD2. Germline assignment: CDR1 MGHRA and CDR2 YSYEKL. This CDR3 has 21 amino acids. V lost 0 bases to trimming and J lost 3 bases; unmatched junction nucleotides: 15. This CDR3 is CASSQEIMGLAGGPVKNIQYF. CDR3 in DNA: TGCGCCAGCAGCCAAGAAATAATGGGGCTAGCGGGAGGGCCAGTCAAAAACATTCAGTACTTC.

V and J are TRBV6-5 and TRBJ2-1; tentative D call: TRBD2 (6 bases). The ends were cut back, 2 bases at V and 10 bases at J, with 18 bases in the middle. CDR3 size: 15 residues. Germline CDR1 MNHEY, CDR2 SVGAGI. The CDR3 nucleotides read TGTGCCAGCAGTTACGGTCGGGAGAGAATAAGGGAGCAGTTCTTC. Protein product: CASSYGRERIREQFF.

This clonotype was counted many times. The rearrangement uses TRBV10-3 and TRBJ2-4; perhaps D is TRBD1 or TRBD2 (5 bases each). The length of the CDR3 is 16 residues. CDR1 and CDR2 (germline): ENHRY, SYGVKD. V lost 3 bases to trimming and J lost 0 bases, with 12 bases between them. The DNA for the CDR3 is TGTGCCATCAGTGACCGGGACGGACTAGCCAAAAACATTCAGTACTTC. As protein: CAISDRDGLAKNIQYF.

This clonotype was seen many times. The chain links TRBV5-1 to TRBJ2-1, with D maybe TRBD2 (5 bases). This CDR3 has 14 amino acids. Germline-derived CDR1 and CDR2 are SGHRS and YFSETQ. The germline V and J ends were trimmed by 4 bases and 7 bases, with 15 bases remaining between them. CDR3 amino acids: CASSRELRGNEQFF. The DNA for the CDR3 is TGCGCCAGCAGCAGGGAGTTACGCGGGAATGAGCAGTTCTTC.

V is TRBV7-9 and J is TRBJ1-1; D might be TRBD1 (5 bases). The germline V gene has CDR1 SEHNR and CDR2 FQNEAQ (reference sequence). V lost 1 base, J lost 1 base, and 10 bases lay in between. The CDR3 has 15 amino acids. CDR3 in amino acids: CASSLGGLTNTEAFF. CDR3 DNA: TGTGCCAGCAGCTTAGGGGGACTGACGAACACTGAAGCTTTCTTT.

This clonotype occurred many times. This sequence joins TRBV12-3 or TRBV12-4 and TRBJ1-2; 9 bases agree with TRBD1. Trimming cost V 2 bases and J 8 bases; bases outside gene matches: 9. This CDR3 spans 15 amino acids. Here the CDR3 DNA reads TGTGCCAGCAGTTTAAGGGGACAGGGCCATCCAGGCTACACCTTC. Translated: CASSLRGQGHPGYTF.

This clonotype was seen at least ten times. This sequence joins TRBV28 and TRBJ2-5, with D possibly being TRBD1 (5 bases). Germline V gene sequence: CDR1 MDHEN, CDR2 SYDVKM. This CDR3 has 14 amino acids. V was clipped by 7 bases and J by 3 bases, with 15 bases between them. CDR3 nucleotide sequence: TGTGCCAGCAACTTCAGACAGTTGAAAGAGACCCAGTACTTC. As protein: CASNFRQLKETQYF.

The gene calls are TRBV24-1 and TRBJ2-1; TRBD1 agrees at 10 bases. Per the germline V gene, CDR1 is KGHDR and CDR2 is SFDVKD. Trimming took 4 bases from V and 6 from J; bases not matched to a gene: 8. The CDR3 runs 16 residues. CDR3 loop: CATSEAPGQGTNEQFF. DNA of the CDR3: TGTGCCACCAGTGAAGCCCCGGGACAGGGGACCAATGAGCAGTTCTTC.

This clonotype was recorded at least ten times. The J gene is TRBJ1-2, the V gene TRBV7-9; 7 bases fit TRBD1. Trimming cost V 0 bases and J 2 bases; bases outside gene matches: 3. This CDR3 has 15 amino acids. Looked up from germline, CDR1 is SEHNR and CDR2 is FQNEAQ (reference sequence). CDR3 amino acids: CASSLAGTENYGYTF. CDR3 DNA: TGTGCCAGCAGCTTAGCCGGGACAGAAAACTATGGCTACACCTTC.

Notes on this clonotype: At one of its ends the junction is not consistent with the germline gene, which may arise from a read error. The chain carries TRBV19 and TRBJ2-7; a possible D gene is TRBD2 (6 bases). The CDR3 has 13 amino acids. The germline V gene encodes CDR1 LNHDA and CDR2 SQIVND (reference sequence). CDR3 coding DNA: TGTGCCAGTAGTATCGGGAGTTCCTACGATCAGTACTTC. Translating it yields CASSIGSSYDQYF.

The rearrangement uses TRBV19 and TRBJ2-1, with 7 positions matching TRBD1. The J segment lost 4 bases and the V segment lost 8 bases, leaving 8 bases of the junction unmatched. The length of the CDR3 is 14 residues. Germline assignment: CDR1 LNHDA and CDR2 SQIVND (reference sequence). In nucleotides, the CDR3 is TGTGCCAGTGTTCGAGGGGGACAGTACAATGAGCAGTTCTTC. Protein: CASVRGGQYNEQFF.

This clonotype has a count of ten or more. The chain couples TRBV20-1 to TRBJ2-1; D is uncertain. Trimming cost V 3 bases and J 14 bases, with 11 bases left between them. Germline V gives CDR1 DFQATT, CDR2 SNEGSKA (reference sequence). The CDR3 length is 10 residues. CDR3 loop: CSASALGEFF. CDR3 coding DNA: TGCAGTGCTAGCGCCCTTGGTGAGTTCTTC.

This clonotype was seen only a few times. The chain links TRBV12-3 or TRBV12-4 to TRBJ1-3; D not resolved. With 5 bases removed from V and 0 bases from J, the gap between germline ends came to 8 bases. The CDR3 covers 14 residues. The CDR3 sequence: CASSRARSGNTIYF. The DNA of the CDR3 is TGTGCCAGCAGTCGGGCCCGCTCTGGAAACACCATATATTTT.

This clonotype was observed at least ten times. The chain couples TRBV7-2 to TRBJ2-3, with 9 bases lining up with TRBD2. The trim removed 3 bases at V and 5 bases at J, leaving 6 bases unmatched. Germline CDR1 and CDR2: SGHTA and FQGNSA. The CDR3 spans 15 residues. As DNA, the CDR3 is TGTGCCAGCAGCTTTGCGGGAGGGCCGGTAGATACGCAGTATTTT. Encoded protein: CASSFAGGPVDTQYF.

The table lists this clonotype with a few counts. This chain's CDR3 is CASRGQETYYNEQFF. The CDR3 coding sequence is TGTGCCAGCAGGGGACAGGAAACATACTACAATGAGCAGTTCTTC. The chain couples TRBV12-3 or TRBV12-4 to TRBJ2-1; 8 bases fit TRBD1. The length of the CDR3 is 15 residues. V lost 6 bases, J lost 3 bases, and 7 bases stayed unmatched.

Only a few counts were recorded for this clonotype. The gene calls are TRBV3-1 and TRBJ2-2; D not certain. Germline lookup yields CDR1 LGHDT and CDR2 YNNKEL (reference sequence). The CDR3 spans 14 residues. Trimming took 0 bases from V and 3 from J, leaving 5 bases between them. The CDR3 region has the DNA TGTGCCAGCAGCCAAGAAGCGTACACCGGGGAGCTGTTTTTT. The encoded protein is CASSQEAYTGELFF.

This clonotype appeared many times. The rearrangement joins TRBV5-6 to TRBJ2-1, with 8 bases identical to TRBD1. This CDR3 is 15 amino acids long. J lost 4 bases, V lost 3 bases, and 6 bases had no gene match. Germline V lookup: CDR1 SGHDT, CDR2 YYEEEE. The CDR3 loop reads CASSWPGQEYNEQFF. The CDR3 nucleotides are TGTGCCAGCAGCTGGCCGGGACAGGAATACAATGAGCAGTTCTTC.

The V gene is TRBV4-3, the J gene TRBJ2-2; 8 bases fit TRBD1. V lost 3 bases and J lost 5; bases outside the gene matches: 8. From germline, CDR1 is LGHNA and CDR2 YSLEER. This CDR3 comprises 16 residues. This CDR3 is CASSQDAGGWTGELFF. DNA for the CDR3: TGCGCCAGCAGCCAGGACGCAGGGGGCTGGACCGGGGAGCTGTTTTTT.

This clonotype was picked up many times. The chain combines TRBV20-1 with TRBJ2-7, with 8 bases fitting TRBD1. The V and J ends lost 6 bases and 4 bases, in that order; junction bases with no gene match: 8. This CDR3 contains 13 residues. Germline V gives CDR1 DFQATT, CDR2 SNEGSKA (reference sequence). The CDR3 sequence: CSARTGSSYEQYF. The CDR3, as DNA: TGCAGTGCGAGGACAGGGAGTAGTTACGAGCAGTACTTC.

This clonotype was seen many times. This sequence joins TRBV29-1 and TRBJ1-3, with D hard to call. CDR1 and CDR2 (germline): SQVTM, ANQGSEA. This CDR3 region has 13 residues. V was cut by 5 bases and J by 0 bases, with 8 bases left in between. CDR3 DNA sequence: TGCAGCGTTTCCTTGGGCTCTGGAAACACCATATATTTT. It codes for CSVSLGSGNTIYF.

This clonotype was seen many times. DNA for the CDR3: TGTGCCAGCAGCTGGTGGACAGGGGCTATCGGCTACGAGCAGTACGTC. Amino acid sequence: CASSWWTGAIGYEQYV. The rearrangement uses TRBV5-6 and TRBJ2-7; TRBD1 agrees at 9 bases. This CDR3 has 16 residues. Germline V CDR1 and CDR2: SGHDT, YYEEEE. The ends lost 3 bases at V and 3 bases at J; junction bases unmatched: 10.

The chain joins TRBV20-1 to TRBJ2-1; 14 bases fit TRBD2. CDR3 length: 17 amino acids. CDR1 DFQATT and CDR2 SNEGSKA come from the germline V gene (reference sequence). J was trimmed by 2 bases and V by 5 bases; bases with no gene match: 8. The CDR3 DNA sequence: TGCAGTGCTTTGGGACTAGCGGGAGAAGGCCCCTACAATGAGCAGTTCTTC. The encoded protein is CSALGLAGEGPYNEQFF.

This clonotype has ten or more counts. The chain employs TRBV3-1 and TRBJ2-1; D not certain. The V end was cut by 2 bases, the J end by 5 bases, with 7 bases between. This CDR3 comprises 13 residues. Germline lookup yields CDR1 LGHDT and CDR2 YNNKEL (reference sequence). CDR3 DNA sequence: TGTGCCAGCAGCCAAAACAGAGACAATGAGCAGTTCTTC. The encoded protein is CASSQNRDNEQFF.

At least ten counts were recorded for this clonotype. The chain joins TRBV10-3 to TRBJ2-7; maybe TRBD2 (7 bases). CDR3 length: 12 amino acids. Germline V gene sequence: CDR1 ENHRY, CDR2 SYGVKD. V was cut by 10 bases and J by 5 bases, with 15 bases left in between. CDR3: CATRGGGHEQYV. CDR3 coding DNA: TGTGCCACACGCGGCGGGGGCCACGAGCAGTACGTC.

This clonotype was seen at least ten times. The CDR3 DNA reads as TGTGCCAGCAGTTCTCCGAGAGGGGGGCCGGATGGCTACACCTTC. Its protein product is CASSSPRGGPDGYTF. The chain employs TRBV12-3 or TRBV12-4 and TRBJ1-2, with D possibly matching TRBD1 (6 bases). The V gene lost 4 bases and the J gene lost 6 bases, with 18 bases spanning the gap. CDR3 length: 15 residues.

V gene TRBV18 combines with J gene TRBJ1-2, with no clear D. Germline CDR1 reads KGHSH; CDR2 reads LQKENI. V lost 0 bases and J 4 bases, leaving 12 bases between the germline ends. There are 15 residues in the CDR3. For the CDR3, the DNA is TGTGCCAGCTCACCACCCACGACTGTTGTCTATGGCTACACCTTC. This sequence encodes CASSPPTTVVYGYTF.

This clonotype was found a few times. V is TRBV23-1 and J is TRBJ2-5; D may be TRBD2 (5 bases). TRBV23-1 is annotated as an ORF whose role is uncertain. This CDR3 is 19 amino acids long. Trimming cost V 0 bases and J 3 bases, with 23 bases left between them. For the CDR3, the DNA is TGCGCCAGCAGTCAATCACGTCGGACCTCTCCCCCCGGGGAAGAGACCCAGTACTTC. Its protein product is CASSQSRRTSPPGEETQYF.